The entry below gives a single T cell receptor (beta chain) sequence along with its context. This sample is part of a study of blood T cell repertoires in COVID-19. About the study: Researchers got acute and convalescent COVID-19 samples from the United States, Italy and Spain. The analysed material was cDNA or gDNA that came from T cells, B-cell-depleted T cells, or PBMCs.

Germline V lookup: CDR1 WNHNN, CDR2 SYGVQD (reference sequence). V was trimmed by 2 bases and J by 12 bases, leaving 14 bases between them. This CDR3 spans 13 amino acids. Authors' processing steps: For nucleated cells, counts were estimated from reference gene primer amplification. Profiling relied on immunoSEQ multiplex PCR, and the TCRdb table lists in-frame clones only, not all of them. V, J and clone size are taken as reported in that table, and D and trimming were inferred from the DNA itself. The sample holds 90,000 to 120,000 clones, 65% to 80% seen once. The receptor was isolated from a middle-aged woman with acute or convalescent COVID-19. The J gene is TRBJ2-1, the V gene TRBV10-1; a weak D match, TRBD2 (5 bases). Source material: peripheral blood. CDR3 in amino acids: CASSENSDAGQFF. Written as DNA, the CDR3 is TGCGCCAGCAGTGAGAATTCGGACGCGGGGCAGTTCTTC.